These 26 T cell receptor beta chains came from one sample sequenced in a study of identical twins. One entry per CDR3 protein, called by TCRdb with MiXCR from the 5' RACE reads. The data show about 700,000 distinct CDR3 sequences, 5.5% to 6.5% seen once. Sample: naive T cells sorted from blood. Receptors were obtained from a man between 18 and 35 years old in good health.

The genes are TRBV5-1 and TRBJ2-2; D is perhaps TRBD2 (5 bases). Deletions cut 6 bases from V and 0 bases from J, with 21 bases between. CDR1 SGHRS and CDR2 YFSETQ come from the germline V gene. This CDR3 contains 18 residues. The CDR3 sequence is CASTGGIEQYANTGELFF. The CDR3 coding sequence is TGCGCCAGCACCGGAGGTATTGAACAGTACGCGAACACCGGGGAGCTGTTTTTT.

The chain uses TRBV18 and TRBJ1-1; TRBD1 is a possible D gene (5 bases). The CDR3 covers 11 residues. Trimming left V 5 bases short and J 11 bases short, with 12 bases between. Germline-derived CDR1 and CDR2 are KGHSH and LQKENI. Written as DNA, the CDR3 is TGTGCCAGCTCATCACAGGTTCAGGCTTTCTTT. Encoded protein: CASSSQVQAFF.

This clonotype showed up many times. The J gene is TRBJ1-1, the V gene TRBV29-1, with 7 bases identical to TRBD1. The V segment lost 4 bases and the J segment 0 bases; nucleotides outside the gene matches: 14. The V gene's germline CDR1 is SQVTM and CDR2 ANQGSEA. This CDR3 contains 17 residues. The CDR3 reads CSVVGYRGSMMNTEAFF. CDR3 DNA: TGCAGCGTTGTAGGTTACAGGGGCTCGATGATGAACACTGAAGCTTTCTTT.

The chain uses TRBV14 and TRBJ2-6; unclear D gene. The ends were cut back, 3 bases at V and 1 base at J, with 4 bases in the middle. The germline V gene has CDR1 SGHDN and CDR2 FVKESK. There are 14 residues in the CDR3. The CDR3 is CASSQWSGANVLTF. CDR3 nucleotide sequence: TGTGCCAGCAGCCAGTGGTCTGGGGCCAACGTCCTGACTTTC.

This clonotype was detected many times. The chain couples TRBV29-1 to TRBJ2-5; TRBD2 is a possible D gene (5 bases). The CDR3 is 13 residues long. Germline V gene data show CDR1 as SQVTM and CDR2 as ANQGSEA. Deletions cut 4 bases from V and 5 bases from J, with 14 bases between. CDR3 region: CSVAGVQRETQYF. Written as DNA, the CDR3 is TGCAGCGTTGCTGGAGTACAGCGGGAGACCCAGTACTTC.

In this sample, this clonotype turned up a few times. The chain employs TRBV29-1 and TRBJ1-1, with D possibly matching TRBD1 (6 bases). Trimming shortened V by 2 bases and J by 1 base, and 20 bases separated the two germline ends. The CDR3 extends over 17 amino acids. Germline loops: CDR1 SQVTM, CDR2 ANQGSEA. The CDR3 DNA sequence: TGCAGCGTTGAATCGGGCAGGGGATTTTGGGCGAACACTGAAGCTTTCTTT. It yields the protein CSVESGRGFWANTEAFF.

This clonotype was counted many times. Written as DNA, the CDR3 is TGTGCCAGCAGTGACTCTGGGACAGGGAGAATGTTCTTC. It specifies CASSDSGTGRMFF. This rearrangement joins TRBV6-4 to TRBJ2-1; 9 bases are shared with TRBD1. Germline loops: CDR1 MRHNA, CDR2 SNTAGT. Trimming removed 0 bases from V and 15 bases from J; junction bases left unmatched: 6. The CDR3 consists of 13 residues.

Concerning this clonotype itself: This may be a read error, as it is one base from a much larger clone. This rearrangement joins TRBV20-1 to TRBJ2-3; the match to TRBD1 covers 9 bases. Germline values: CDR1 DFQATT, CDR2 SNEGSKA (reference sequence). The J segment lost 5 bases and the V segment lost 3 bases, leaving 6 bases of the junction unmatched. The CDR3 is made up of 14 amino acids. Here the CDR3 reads CSASGTGWRDTQYF. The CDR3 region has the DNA TGCAGTGCTAGCGGGACAGGGTGGCGAGATACGCAGTATTTT.

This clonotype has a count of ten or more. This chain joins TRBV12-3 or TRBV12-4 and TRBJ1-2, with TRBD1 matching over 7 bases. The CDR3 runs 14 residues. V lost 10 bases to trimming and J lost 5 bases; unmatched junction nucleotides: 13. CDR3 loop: CATFATGEIYGYTF. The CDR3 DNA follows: TGTGCCACCTTCGCCACAGGGGAGATATATGGCTACACCTTC.

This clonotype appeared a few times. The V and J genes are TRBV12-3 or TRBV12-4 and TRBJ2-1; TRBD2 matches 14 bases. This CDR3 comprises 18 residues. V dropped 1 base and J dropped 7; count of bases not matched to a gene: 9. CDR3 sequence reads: CASSLGGLAGVVGNEQFF. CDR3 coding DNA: TGTGCCAGCAGTTTAGGGGGACTAGCGGGAGTTGTGGGTAATGAGCAGTTCTTC.

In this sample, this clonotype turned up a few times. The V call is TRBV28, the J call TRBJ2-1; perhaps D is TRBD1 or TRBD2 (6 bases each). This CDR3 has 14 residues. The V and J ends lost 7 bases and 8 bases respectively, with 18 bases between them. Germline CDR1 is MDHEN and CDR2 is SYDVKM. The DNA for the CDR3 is TGTGCCAGCACTACAACCCTTAGGGGGGATGAGCAGTTCTTC. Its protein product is CASTTTLRGDEQFF.

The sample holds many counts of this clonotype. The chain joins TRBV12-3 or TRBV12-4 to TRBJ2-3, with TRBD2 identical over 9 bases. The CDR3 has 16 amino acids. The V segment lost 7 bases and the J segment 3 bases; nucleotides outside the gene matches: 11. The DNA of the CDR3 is TGTGCCAGCACTGCCCCCGGAGGACTAGCGACAGATACGCAGTATTTT. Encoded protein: CASTAPGGLATDTQYF.

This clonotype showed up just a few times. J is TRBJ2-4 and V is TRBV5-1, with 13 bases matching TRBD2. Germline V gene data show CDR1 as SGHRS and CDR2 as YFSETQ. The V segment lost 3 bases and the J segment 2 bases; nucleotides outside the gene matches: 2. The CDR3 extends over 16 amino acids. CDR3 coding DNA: TGCGCCAGCAGCTCGGGACTAGCGGGAACCAAAAACATTCAGTACTTC. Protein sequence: CASSSGLAGTKNIQYF.

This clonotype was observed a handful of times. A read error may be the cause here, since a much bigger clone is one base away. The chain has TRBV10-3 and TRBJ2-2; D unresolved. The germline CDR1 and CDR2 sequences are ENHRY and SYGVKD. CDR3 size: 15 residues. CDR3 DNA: TGTACCATCAGTGGAGACAAGAAGAACACCGGGGAGCTGTTTTTT. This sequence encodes CTISGDKKNTGELFF.

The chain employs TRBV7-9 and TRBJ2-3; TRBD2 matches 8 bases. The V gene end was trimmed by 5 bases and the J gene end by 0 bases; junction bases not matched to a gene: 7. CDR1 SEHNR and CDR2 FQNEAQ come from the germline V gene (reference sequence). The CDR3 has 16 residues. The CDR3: CASSPTSGGSTDTQYF. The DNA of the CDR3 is TGTGCCAGCAGCCCAACTAGCGGAGGAAGCACAGATACGCAGTATTTT.

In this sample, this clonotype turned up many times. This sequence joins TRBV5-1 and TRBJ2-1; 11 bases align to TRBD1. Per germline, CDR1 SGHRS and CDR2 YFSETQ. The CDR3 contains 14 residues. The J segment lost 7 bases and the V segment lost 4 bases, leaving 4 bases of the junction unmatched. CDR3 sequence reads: CASSRTGGYNEQFF. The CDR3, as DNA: TGCGCCAGCAGCCGGACAGGGGGCTATAATGAGCAGTTCTTC.

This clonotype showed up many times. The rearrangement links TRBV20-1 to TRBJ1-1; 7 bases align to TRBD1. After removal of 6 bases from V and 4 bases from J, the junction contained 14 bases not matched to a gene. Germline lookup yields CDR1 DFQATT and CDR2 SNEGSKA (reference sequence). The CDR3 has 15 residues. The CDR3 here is CSAPKGGASVTEAFF. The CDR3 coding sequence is TGCAGTGCCCCGAAAGGGGGCGCTTCCGTCACTGAAGCTTTCTTT.

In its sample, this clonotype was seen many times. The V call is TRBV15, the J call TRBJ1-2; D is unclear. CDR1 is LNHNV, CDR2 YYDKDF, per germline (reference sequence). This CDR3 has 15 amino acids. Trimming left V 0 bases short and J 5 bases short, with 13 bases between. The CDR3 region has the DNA TGTGCCACCAGCAGAGAACGGTCGGCGGAATATGGCTACACCTTC. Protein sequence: CATSRERSAEYGYTF.

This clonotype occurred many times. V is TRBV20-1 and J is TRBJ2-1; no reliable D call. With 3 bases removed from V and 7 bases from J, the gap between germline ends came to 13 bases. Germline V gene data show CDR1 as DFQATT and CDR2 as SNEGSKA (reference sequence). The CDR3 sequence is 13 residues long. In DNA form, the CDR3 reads TGCAGTGCTAGTTCTCGCCAGACAAATGAGCAGTTCTTC. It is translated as CSASSRQTNEQFF.

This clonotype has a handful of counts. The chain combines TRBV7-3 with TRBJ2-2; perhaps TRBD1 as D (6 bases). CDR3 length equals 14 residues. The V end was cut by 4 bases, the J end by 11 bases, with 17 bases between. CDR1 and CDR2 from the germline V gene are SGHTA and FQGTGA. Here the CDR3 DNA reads TGTGCCAGCAGCTCAAGGCAGGGGCCGCCCGAGCTGTTTTTT. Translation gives CASSSRQGPPELFF. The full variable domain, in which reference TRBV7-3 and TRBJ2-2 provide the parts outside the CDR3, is GAGVSQTPSNKVTEKGKYVELRCDPISGHTALYWYRQSLGQGPEFLIYFQGTGAADDSGLPNDRFFAVRPEGSVSTLKIQRTERGDSAVYLCASSSRQGPPELFFGEGSRLTVL.

Here the CDR3 DNA reads TGCGCCAGCAGCTTTTCTCTACCAGCGCATGAGCAGTTCTTC. Its protein is CASSFSLPAHEQFF. J is TRBJ2-1 and V is TRBV5-1, with no clear D. The CDR3 totals 14 residues. CDR1 and CDR2 (germline): SGHRS, YFSETQ. V lost 2 bases and J 8 bases, leaving 14 bases between the germline ends. Together with reference TRBV5-1 and TRBJ2-1, the CDR3 gives the full variable domain: KAGVTQTPRYLIKTRGQQVTLSCSPISGHRSVSWYQQTPGQGLQFLFEYFSETQRNKGNFPGRFSGRQFSNSRSEMNVSTLELGDSALYLCASSFSLPAHEQFFGPGTRLTVL.

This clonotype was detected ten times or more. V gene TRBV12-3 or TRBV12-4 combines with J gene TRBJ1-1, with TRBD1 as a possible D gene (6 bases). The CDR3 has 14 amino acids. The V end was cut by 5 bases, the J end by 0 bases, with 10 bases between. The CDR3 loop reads CASSIHRVNTEAFF. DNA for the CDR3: TGTGCCAGCAGTATCCACAGGGTGAACACTGAAGCTTTCTTT.

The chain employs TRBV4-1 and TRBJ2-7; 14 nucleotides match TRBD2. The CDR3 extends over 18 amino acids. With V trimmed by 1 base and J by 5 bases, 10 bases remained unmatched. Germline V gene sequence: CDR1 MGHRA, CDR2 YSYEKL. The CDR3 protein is CASSQVPVGTSGRHEQYV. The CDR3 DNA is TGCGCCAGCAGCCAAGTGCCGGTAGGGACTAGCGGGAGACACGAGCAGTACGTC.

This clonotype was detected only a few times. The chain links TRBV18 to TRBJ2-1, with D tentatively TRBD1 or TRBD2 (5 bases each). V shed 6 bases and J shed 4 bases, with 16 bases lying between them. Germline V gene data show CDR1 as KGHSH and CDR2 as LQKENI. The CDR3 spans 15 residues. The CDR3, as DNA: TGTGCCAGCTCTCCTGGTCCGGGACGTTACAATGAGCAGTTCTTC. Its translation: CASSPGPGRYNEQFF.

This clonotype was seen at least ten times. The CDR3 sequence is CASSFGLAGGKNEQFF. The CDR3 DNA is TGTGCCAGCAGTTTCGGACTAGCGGGGGGGAAGAATGAGCAGTTCTTC. J is TRBJ2-1 and V is TRBV12-3 or TRBV12-4, with 15 bases that match TRBD2. Losses at the gene ends were 3 bases for V and 7 bases for J; bases not matched to a gene: 4. This CDR3 comprises 16 residues.

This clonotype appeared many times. The CDR3 loop is CASSPATGGDQPQHF. In DNA form, the CDR3 reads TGTGCCAGCAGCCCAGCCACAGGGGGCGACCAGCCCCAGCATTTT. This chain uses TRBV28 with TRBJ1-5, with 9 bases identical to TRBD1. CDR3 size: 15 residues. Unmatched junction bases numbered 10, after V lost 6 bases and J lost 7 bases. Looked up from germline, CDR1 is MDHEN and CDR2 is SYDVKM.